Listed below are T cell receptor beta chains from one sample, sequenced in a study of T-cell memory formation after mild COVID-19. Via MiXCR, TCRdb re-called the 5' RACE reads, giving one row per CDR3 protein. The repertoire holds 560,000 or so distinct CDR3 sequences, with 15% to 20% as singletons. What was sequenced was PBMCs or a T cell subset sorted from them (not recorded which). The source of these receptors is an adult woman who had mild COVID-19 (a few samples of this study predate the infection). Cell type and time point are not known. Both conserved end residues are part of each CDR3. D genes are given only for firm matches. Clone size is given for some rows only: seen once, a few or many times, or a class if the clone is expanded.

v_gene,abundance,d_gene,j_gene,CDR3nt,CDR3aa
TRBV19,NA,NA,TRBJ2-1,TGTGCCAGTAGTATTGAGACGTCCAGCGATGAGCAGTTCTTC,CASSIETSSDEQFF
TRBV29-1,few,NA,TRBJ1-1,TGCAGCGTTGAAAGGGTTGGGGACACTGAAGCTTTCTTT,CSVERVGDTEAFF
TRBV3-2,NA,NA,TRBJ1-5,TGTGCCAGCAGCCACAGGATCGATAGATCAAATCAGCCCCAGCATTTT,CASSHRIDRSNQPQHF
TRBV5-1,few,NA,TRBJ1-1,TGCGCCAGCAGCTCGGGAGTGTCGGGGTACACTGAAGCTTTCTTT,CASSSGVSGYTEAFF
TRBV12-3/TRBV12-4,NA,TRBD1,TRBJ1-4,TGTGCCAGCAGTGGACAGGGGGCTTTTCAGCAGGCGCGCGAAAAACTGTTTTTT,CASSGQGAFQQAREKLFF
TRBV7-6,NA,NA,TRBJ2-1,TGTGCCAGCAGCCCCCTCCAGAGGGCTGAGCAGTTCTTC,CASSPLQRAEQFF
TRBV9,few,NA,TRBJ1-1,TGTGCCAGCAGCGTAGGTTCGCGGGGAAACACTGAAGCTTTCTTT,CASSVGSRGNTEAFF
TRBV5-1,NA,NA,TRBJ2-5,TGCGCCAGCAGCCCCGGGGACAACCAAGAGACCCAGTACTTC,CASSPGDNQETQYF
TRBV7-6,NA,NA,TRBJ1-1,TGTGCCAGCAGACCAGGGGTCTTAGGTGAAGCTTTCTTT,CASRPGVLGEAFF
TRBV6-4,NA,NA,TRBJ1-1,TGTGCCAGCAGTGACAGGGGAACAGTCTTGGACACTGAAGCTTTCTTT,CASSDRGTVLDTEAFF
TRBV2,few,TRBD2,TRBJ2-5,TGTGCCAGCAGGGTAGGACTAGCGGGGGGGAACCAAGAGACCCAGTACTTC,CASRVGLAGGNQETQYF
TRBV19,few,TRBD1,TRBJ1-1,TGTGCCAGTAGTAGCGCCGGACAGGCCACCCTGAACACTGAAGCTTTCTTT,CASSSAGQATLNTEAFF
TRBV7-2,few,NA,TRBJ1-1,TGTGCCAGCAGCCCGGGAGGGAAGTTCACTGAAGCTTTCTTT,CASSPGGKFTEAFF
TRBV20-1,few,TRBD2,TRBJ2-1,TGCAGTGCTAGGAGAGCGGGAGATGAGCAGTTCTTC,CSARRAGDEQFF
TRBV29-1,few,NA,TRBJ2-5,TGCAGCGTTGATAGGATGGGAGAGACCCAGTACTTC,CSVDRMGETQYF
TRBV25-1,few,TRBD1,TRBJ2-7,TGTGCCAGCAGTGTGGGACAGGGCTACGAGCAGTACTTC,CASSVGQGYEQYF
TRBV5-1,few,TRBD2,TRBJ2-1,TGCGCCAGCAGCGGCGGGTCGCTAGCGGGAGGTGGCTCCTACAATGAGCAGTTCTTC,CASSGGSLAGGGSYNEQFF